This T cell receptor (beta chain) emerged from a study of T cell responses to AZD1222 COVID-19 vaccine. V lost 7 bases, J lost 1 base, and 13 bases lay in between. This CDR3 has 14 residues. CDR1 SEHNR and CDR2 FQNEAQ come from the germline V gene (reference sequence). Overall study results and limits: There were mostly white British donors and more females than males, and clonal diversity was possibly underestimated.

Regarding this clone: Its antigen is not known.

The data were produced by immunoSEQ multiplex PCR, yet TCRdb's version contains in-frame clones alone and is incomplete. The data show nearly 90,000 clones, approximately 90% seen once. This TCR was sampled from an adult who received the AZD1222 COVID-19 vaccine. The source material was peripheral blood, sampled 28 days after the second AZD1222 dose. The V gene is TRBV7-9, the J gene TRBJ1-1; D unclear. The CDR3 coding sequence is TGTGCCAGCACCCCTGCGGGGTGGAACACTGAAGCTTTCTTT. Translated: CASTPAGWNTEAFF.